The present entry profiles one T cell receptor (beta chain) with its context. Its cognate antigen is unknown. Between the trimmed V and J ends, which lost 5 bases and 2 bases, there was a span of 18 bases. The CDR3 contains 16 residues. Germline V CDR1 and CDR2: MNHEY, SMNVEV (reference sequence). Only in-frame clones appear in the TCRdb table, and some are missing; sequencing was by immunoSEQ multiplex PCR. The top ten hold about 15% of the sample, which has tens of thousands of clones, 70% to 90% seen once. The sample comes from a study of T cell clones after liver transplantation. As for the study in general: Standard immunosuppression, with no induction, continued until 12-24 months after transplant.

Findings and limits, study-wide: In two subjects, few donor cells limited the measurable donor-reactive repertoire.

The V gene is TRBV27, the J gene TRBJ1-2; tentatively, D is TRBD1 (5 bases). The material sequenced was CD8+ T cells from blood, taken 12 months after liver transplant. The receptor's source is a human patient who received a liver transplant. Some T cells here may be from the graft donor. CDR3 amino acids: CASSGTGGASNYGYTF. DNA for the CDR3: TGTGCCAGCAGTGGTACGGGAGGGGCGAGCAACTATGGCTACACCTTC.